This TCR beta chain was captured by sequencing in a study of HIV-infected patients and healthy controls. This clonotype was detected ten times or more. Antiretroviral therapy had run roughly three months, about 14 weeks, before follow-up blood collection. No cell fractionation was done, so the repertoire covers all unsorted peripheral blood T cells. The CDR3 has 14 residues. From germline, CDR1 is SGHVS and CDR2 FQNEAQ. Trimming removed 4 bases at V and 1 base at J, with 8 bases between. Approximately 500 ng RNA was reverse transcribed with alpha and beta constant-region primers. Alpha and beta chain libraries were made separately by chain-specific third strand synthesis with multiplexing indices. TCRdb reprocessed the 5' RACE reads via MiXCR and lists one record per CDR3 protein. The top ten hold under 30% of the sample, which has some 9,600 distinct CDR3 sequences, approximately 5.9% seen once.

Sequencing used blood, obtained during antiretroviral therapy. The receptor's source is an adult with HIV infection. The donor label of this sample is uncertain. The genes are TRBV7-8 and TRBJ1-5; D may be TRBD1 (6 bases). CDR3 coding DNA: TGTGCCAGCAGCTGGACAGAGAGCAATCAGCCCCAGCATTTT. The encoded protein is CASSWTESNQPQHF.